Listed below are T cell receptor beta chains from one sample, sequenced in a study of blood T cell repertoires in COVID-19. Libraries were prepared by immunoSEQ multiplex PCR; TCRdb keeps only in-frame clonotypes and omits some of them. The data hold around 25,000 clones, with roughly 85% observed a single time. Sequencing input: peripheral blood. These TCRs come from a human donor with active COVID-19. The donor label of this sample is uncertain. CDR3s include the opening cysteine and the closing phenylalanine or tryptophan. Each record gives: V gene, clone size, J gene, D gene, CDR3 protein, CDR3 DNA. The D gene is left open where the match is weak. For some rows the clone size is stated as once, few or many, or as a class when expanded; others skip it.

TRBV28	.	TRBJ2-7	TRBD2	CASSFPGGYEQYF	TGTGCCAGCAGTTTTCCCGGGGGGTACGAGCAGTACTTC
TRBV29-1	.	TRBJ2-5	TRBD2	CSVGAGGGGTQYF	TGCAGCGTTGGGGCGGGAGGGGGAGGGACCCAGTACTTC
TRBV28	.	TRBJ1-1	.	CASLGGGLAEAFF	TGTGCCAGCCTGGGGGGGGGTCTCGCTGAAGCTTTCTTT
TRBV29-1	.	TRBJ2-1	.	CSVDSGRGGYNEQFF	TGCAGCGTCGATTCCGGCAGGGGAGGGTACAATGAGCAGTTCTTC
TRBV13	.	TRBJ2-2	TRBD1	CASSLRTGTNTGELFF	TGTGCCAGCAGCTTAAGGACAGGGACAAACACCGGGGAGCTGTTTTTT
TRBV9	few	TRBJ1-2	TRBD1	CASSPTSGTGNGYTF	TGTGCCAGCAGCCCAACTTCCGGGACAGGGAATGGCTACACCTTC
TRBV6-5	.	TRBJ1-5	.	CASKEGGGNQPQHF	TGTGCCAGCAAGGAAGGGGGTGGCAATCAGCCCCAGCATTTT
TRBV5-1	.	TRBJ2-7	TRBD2	CASSLGGLGGSEQYF	TGCGCCAGCAGCTTGGGGGGACTAGGAGGGTCCGAGCAGTACTTC
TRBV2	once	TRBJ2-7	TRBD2	CASSFLAGGEQYF	TGTGCCAGCAGTTTCCTAGCGGGAGGAGAGCAGTACTTC
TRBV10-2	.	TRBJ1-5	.	CASSESGVNQPQHF	TGCGCCAGCAGTGAGAGCGGCGTCAATCAGCCCCAGCATTTT
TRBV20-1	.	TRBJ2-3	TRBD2	CSASLAGGPPNSQYF	TGCAGTGCTAGTCTTGCGGGAGGGCCTCCAAACTCGCAGTATTTT
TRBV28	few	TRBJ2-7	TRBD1	CASRGRGFYEQYF	TGTGCCAGCAGGGGCAGGGGGTTCTACGAGCAGTACTTC
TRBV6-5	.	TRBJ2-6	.	CASSPLAGANVLTF	TGTGCCAGCAGTCCCTTGGCAGGGGCCAACGTCCTGACTTTC
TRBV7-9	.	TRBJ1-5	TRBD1	CASSLEGQENQPQHF	TGTGCCAGCAGCTTAGAGGGACAGGAGAATCAGCCCCAGCATTTT
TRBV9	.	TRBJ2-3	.	CASSVKGGGDTQYF	TGTGCCAGCAGCGTAAAGGGAGGAGGAGATACGCAGTATTTT
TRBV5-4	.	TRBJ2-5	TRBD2	CASSFPGLAEETQYF	TGTGCCAGCAGCTTTCCGGGACTAGCGGAAGAGACCCAGTACTTC
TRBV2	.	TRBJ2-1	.	CASMMIGNEQFF	TGTGCCAGCATGATGATCGGGAATGAGCAGTTCTTC
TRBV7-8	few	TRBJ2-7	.	CASSLTSLGNEQYF	TGTGCCAGCAGCTTAACTAGTTTAGGCAACGAGCAGTACTTC